This T cell receptor (beta chain) was identified during a study of blood T cells in healthy people across ages. Germline V CDR1 and CDR2: SQVTM, ANQGSEA. This CDR3 spans 9 amino acids. V lost 6 bases and J lost 8, with 7 bases in between. Broader study findings: Older individuals had lower TCR beta diversity per million T cells (the decline was roughly linear).

Note on this clonotype: What it binds is unknown.

The authors ran a second PCR of about 7 to 11 cycles using a sample-barcoded 5' primer and a J-beta primer mix. Per-sample output comprised a minimum of 3 million paired-end reads containing CDR3. A single record per CDR3 protein comes from TCRdb applying MiXCR to the 5' RACE reads. Seen here are about 1.4 million distinct CDR3 sequences, 55% to 75% observed once, and the top ten hold under 8.5%. The source of this sequence is a man aged 18 to 35 in good health. The chain joins TRBV29-1 to TRBJ1-2; no clear D. Sequencing used blood. Written as DNA, the CDR3 is TGCAGCGTGAAGGACGGCTACACCTTC. Translation: CSVKDGYTF. The complete variable domain, with remaining parts taken from reference TRBV29-1 and TRBJ1-2, reads SAVISQKPSRDICQRGTSLTIQCQVDSQVTMMFWYRQQPGQSLTLIATANQGSEATYESGFVIDKFPISRPNLTFSTLTVSNMSPEDSSIYLCSVKDGYTFGSGTRLTVV.